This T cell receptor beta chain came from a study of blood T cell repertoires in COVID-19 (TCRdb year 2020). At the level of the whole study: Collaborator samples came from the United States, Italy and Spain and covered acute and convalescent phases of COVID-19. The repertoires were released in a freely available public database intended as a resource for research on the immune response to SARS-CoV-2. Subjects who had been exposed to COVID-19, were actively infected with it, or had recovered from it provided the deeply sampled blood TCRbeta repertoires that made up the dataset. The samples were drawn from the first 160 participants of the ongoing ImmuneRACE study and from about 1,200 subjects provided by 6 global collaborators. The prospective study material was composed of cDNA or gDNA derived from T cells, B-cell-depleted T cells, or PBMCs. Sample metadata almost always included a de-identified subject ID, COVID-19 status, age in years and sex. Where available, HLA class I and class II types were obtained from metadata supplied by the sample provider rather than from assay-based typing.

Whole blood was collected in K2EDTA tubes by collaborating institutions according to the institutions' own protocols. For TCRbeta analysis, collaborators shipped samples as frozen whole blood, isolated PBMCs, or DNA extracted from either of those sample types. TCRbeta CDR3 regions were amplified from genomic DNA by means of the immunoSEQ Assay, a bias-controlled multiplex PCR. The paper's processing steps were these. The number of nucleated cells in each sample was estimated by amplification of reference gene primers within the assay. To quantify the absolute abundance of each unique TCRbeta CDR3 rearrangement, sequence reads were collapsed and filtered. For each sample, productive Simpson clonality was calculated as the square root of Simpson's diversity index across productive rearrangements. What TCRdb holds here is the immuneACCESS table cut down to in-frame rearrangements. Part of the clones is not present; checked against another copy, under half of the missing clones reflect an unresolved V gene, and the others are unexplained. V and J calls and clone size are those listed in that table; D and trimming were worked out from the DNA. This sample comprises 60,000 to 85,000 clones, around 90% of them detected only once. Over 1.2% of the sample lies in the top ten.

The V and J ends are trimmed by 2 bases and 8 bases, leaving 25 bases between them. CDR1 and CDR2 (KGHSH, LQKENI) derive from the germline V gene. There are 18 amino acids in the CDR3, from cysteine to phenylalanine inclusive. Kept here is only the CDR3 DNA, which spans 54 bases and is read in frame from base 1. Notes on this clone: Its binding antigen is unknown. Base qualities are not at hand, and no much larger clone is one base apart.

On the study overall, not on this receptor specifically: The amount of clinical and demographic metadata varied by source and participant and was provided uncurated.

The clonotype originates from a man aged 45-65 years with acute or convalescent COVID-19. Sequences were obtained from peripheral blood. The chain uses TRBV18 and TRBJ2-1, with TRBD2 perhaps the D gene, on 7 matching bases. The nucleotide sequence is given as TGTGCCAGCTCACCAAGGCGCTTTAGGGGGGGAGTGTTGGATGAGCAGTTCTTC. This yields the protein CASSPRRFRGGVLDEQFF.